This TCR beta chain was sequenced during a study of T cell repertoires in cytomegalovirus infection. Overall study: Indications came from public TCR beta signatures; they pointed to CMV infection and to a matching HLA type. The study's findings and limits: Of the TCR beta families, the public ones yielded a cumulative frequency that identified carriers of CMV plus the relevant HLA. The ex vivo response was dominated by HLA-C-restricted CMV-specific TCR beta clonotypes.

This clonotype was seen repeatedly, ten times or more. Its antigen is still unknown. V gave up 5 bases and J gave up 6 bases, with 13 bases separating them. CDR3 size: 14 residues. Looked up from germline, CDR1 is SEHNR and CDR2 is FQNEAQ (reference sequence). Via MiXCR, TCRdb re-called the reads, giving one row per CDR3 protein. This repertoire shows around 280,000 distinct CDR3 sequences, roughly 9.3% found once; its top ten account for 2% to 3%. The rearrangement links TRBV7-9 to TRBJ1-4, with D maybe TRBD1 (6 bases). The sample was PBMCs. This TCR derives from a human donor in good health (CMV status not recorded). Some clones in this sample may be carry-over from other donors' samples. CDR3 sequence reads: CASSGSGAYEKLFF. In DNA, the CDR3 is TGTGCCAGCAGCGGCTCAGGGGCGTATGAAAAACTGTTTTTT. Drawing the rest from reference TRBV7-9 and TRBJ1-4, the complete variable domain is DTGVSQNPRHKITKRGQNVTFRCDPISEHNRLYWYRQTLGQGPEFLTYFQNEAQLEKSRLLSDRFSAERPKGSFSTLEIQRTEQGDSAMYLCASSGSGAYEKLFFGSGTQLSVL.